This T cell receptor (beta chain) originates from a study of cytotoxic CD8 clonotypes in ibrutinib-treated CLL. General observations from the study: A difference in sampling times existed between sustained-remission and progressing patients.

Germline V gene sequence: CDR1 MNHEY, CDR2 SVGAGI. The CDR3 consists of 16 residues. The V and J ends lost 0 bases and 2 bases, in that order; junction bases with no gene match: 6. A note on this clone: Its antigen is unidentified.

Assay used: immunoSEQ multiplex PCR; TCRdb lists only in-frame clones, some missing. The repertoire consists of 70,000 to 80,000 clones, with over 65% occurring once and the leading ten covering about 36%. This sample comprised PBMCs, obtained after 24 months of ibrutinib treatment. The chain recombines TRBV6-5 with TRBJ2-5, with 7 bases aligning to TRBD1. The TCR originated in a human donor with chronic lymphocytic leukemia. This chain's CDR3 is CASSYSEGAGQETQYF. Here the CDR3 DNA reads TGTGCCAGCAGTTACTCAGAGGGGGCAGGACAAGAGACCCAGTACTTC.